Given below is one TCR beta chain in context. Cryopreserved PBMC, at roughly 0.85-11 million per sample, were present before DNA extraction. This sample is part of a study of long-term antiretroviral therapy in people with HIV. Study summary: Collection dates of the earliest samples fall about a decade before the 2015 immediate-ART recommendation.

At survey level, the immunoSEQ assay was run in its v3.0 version. Sequencing efforts were directed toward about 35,000-55,000 T-cell genomes per sample. Method: immunoSEQ multiplex PCR; TCRdb's copy keeps in-frame clones and lacks some. The sample yields some 18,000 clones, around 81% seen once. The trim removed 4 bases at V and 9 bases at J, leaving 9 bases unmatched. CDR1 is MNHEY, CDR2 SMNVEV, per germline (reference sequence). This CDR3 spans 14 amino acids. The chain links TRBV27 to TRBJ2-7, with TRBD1 matching over 10 bases. The clonotype was recovered from a man between 18 and 35 years old with HIV. The starting material was unsorted PBMCs, obtained 0.1 years before starting antiretroviral therapy. This CDR3 is CASSSPGQGSSQYF. In DNA, the CDR3 is TGTGCCAGCAGTTCCCCGGGACAGGGGAGTTCGCAGTACTTC.